This entry concerns a single T cell receptor beta chain. As yet, its antigen is unknown. V lost 5 bases and J 0 bases, leaving 14 bases between the germline ends. The CDR3 is 16 residues long. Per germline, CDR1 MNHNY and CDR2 SVGAGI (reference sequence). This sample stems from a study of OX40 agonist ivuxolimab in advanced cancers. Overall study context: Each patient was given ivuxolimab into a vein every 2 weeks, at 0.01 to 10 mg/kg. Three individuals attained partial responses, comprising one hepatocellular carcinoma case and two cutaneous melanoma cases.

Whole-study findings and limits: Among the least clonally expanded were partial responders at 0.1-3.0 mg/kg.

Using immunoSEQ multiplex PCR, the repertoire was profiled, and TCRdb retains in-frame clones only, with some absent. There are about 100,000 clones in the sample; approximately 90% occur only once, and roughly 0.53% lies in the top ten. The TCR sequence derives from an adult with an advanced solid tumor such as melanoma, head and neck, liver or kidney cancer. The sequences come from CD4+ or CD8+ T cells sorted from blood, collected in a trial of the OX40 agonist ivuxolimab. V and J are TRBV6-6 and TRBJ2-4, with a tentative D call TRBD1 (6 bases). This chain's CDR3 is CASSPRQGLAKNIQYF. In DNA, the CDR3 is TGTGCCAGCAGTCCCCGGCAGGGGCTAGCCAAAAACATTCAGTACTTC.